The clone carrying this T cell receptor (beta chain) was seen once. CDR3 length: 13 amino acids. V trimming: 5 bases; J trimming: 16 bases; junction bases outside the gene matches: 13. CDR1 is SGHTA, CDR2 FQGNSA, per germline. This sample is drawn from a study of T cell responses to AZD1222 COVID-19 vaccine. Some second doses came at about 4 weeks and others at about 12 weeks; these were pooled. The data were produced by immunoSEQ multiplex PCR, yet TCRdb's version contains in-frame clones alone and is incomplete. The repertoire holds about 160,000 clones, with 75% to 95% as singletons. V gene TRBV7-2 combines with J gene TRBJ1-4; 7 nucleotides agree with TRBD1. The TCR was taken from an adult who received the AZD1222 COVID-19 vaccine. The material was peripheral blood, obtained 28 days after the second AZD1222 dose. The CDR3 protein is CASSRETGSRRFF. The CDR3 DNA reads as TGTGCCAGCAGCCGAGAGACAGGGTCTCGGCGGTTTTTT.